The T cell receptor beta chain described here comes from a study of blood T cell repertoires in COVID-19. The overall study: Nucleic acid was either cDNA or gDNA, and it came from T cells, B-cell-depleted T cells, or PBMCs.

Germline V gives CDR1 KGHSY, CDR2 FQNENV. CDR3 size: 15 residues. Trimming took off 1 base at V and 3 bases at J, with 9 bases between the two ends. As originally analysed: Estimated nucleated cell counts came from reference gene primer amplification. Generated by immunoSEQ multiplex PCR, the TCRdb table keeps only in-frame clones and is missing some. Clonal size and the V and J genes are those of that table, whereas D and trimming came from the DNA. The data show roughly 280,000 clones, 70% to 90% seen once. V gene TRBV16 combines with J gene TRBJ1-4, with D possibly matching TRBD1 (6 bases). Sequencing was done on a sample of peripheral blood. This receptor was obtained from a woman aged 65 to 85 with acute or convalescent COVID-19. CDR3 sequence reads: CASSQLRTANEKLFF. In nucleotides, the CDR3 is TGTGCCAGCAGCCAATTAAGGACAGCTAATGAAAAACTGTTTTTT.